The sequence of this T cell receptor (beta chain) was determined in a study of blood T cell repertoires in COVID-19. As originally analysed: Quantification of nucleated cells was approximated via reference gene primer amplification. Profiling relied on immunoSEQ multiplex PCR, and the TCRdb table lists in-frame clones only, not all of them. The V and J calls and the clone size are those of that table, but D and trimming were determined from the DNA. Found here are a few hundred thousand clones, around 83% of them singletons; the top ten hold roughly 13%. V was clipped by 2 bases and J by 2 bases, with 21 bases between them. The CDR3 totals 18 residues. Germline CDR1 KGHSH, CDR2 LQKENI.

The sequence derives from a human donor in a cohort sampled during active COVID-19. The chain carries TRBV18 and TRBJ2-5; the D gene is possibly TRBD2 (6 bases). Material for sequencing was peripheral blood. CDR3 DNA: TGTGCCAGCTCACCAGGGTTGGTCAGGGCGGGATCTCAAGAGACCCAGTACTTC. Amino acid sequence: CASSPGLVRAGSQETQYF.